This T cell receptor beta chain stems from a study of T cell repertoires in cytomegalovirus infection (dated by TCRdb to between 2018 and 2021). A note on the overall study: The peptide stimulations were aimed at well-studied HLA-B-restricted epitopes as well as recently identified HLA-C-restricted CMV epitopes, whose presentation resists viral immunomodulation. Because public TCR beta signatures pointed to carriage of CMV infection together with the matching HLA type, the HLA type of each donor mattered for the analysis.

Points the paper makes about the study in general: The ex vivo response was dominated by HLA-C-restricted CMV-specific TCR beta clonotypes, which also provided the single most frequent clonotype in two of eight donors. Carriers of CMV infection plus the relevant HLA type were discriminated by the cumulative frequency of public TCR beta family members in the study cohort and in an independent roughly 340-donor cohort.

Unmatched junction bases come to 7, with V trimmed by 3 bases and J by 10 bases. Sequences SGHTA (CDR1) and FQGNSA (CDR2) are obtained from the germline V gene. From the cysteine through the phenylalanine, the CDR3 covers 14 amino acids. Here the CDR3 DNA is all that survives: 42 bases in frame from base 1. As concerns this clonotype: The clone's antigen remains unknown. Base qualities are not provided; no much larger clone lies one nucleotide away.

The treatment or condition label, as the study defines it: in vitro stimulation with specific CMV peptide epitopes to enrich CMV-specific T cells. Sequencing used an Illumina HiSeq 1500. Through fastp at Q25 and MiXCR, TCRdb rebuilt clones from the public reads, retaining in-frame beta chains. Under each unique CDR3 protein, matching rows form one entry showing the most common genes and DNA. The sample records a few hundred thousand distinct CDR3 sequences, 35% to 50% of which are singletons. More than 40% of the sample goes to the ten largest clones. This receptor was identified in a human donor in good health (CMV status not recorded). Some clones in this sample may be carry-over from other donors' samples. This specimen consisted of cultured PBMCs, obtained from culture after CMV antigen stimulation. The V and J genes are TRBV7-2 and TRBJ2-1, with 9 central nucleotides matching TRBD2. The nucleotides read TGTGCCAGCAGCTTTGTAATAGCGGGGGAGGAGCAGTTCTTC. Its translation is CASSFVIAGEEQFF. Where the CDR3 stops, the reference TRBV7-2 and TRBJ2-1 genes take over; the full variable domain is GAGVSQSPSNKVTEKGKDVELRCDPISGHTALYWYRQSLGQGLEFLIYFQGNSAPDKSGLPSDRFSAERTGGSVSTLTIQRTQQEDSAVYLCASSFVIAGEEQFFGPGTRLTVL.